Reported below is one T cell receptor (beta chain). The data belong to a study of blood T cell repertoires in COVID-19. Across the study: Samples taken during acute and convalescent COVID-19 were collected in the United States, Italy and Spain.

Trimming pared 3 bases from V and 6 bases from J, leaving 12 bases between. The germline CDR1 and CDR2 sequences are LGHDT and YNNKEL (reference sequence). There are 13 residues in the CDR3. The method was immunoSEQ multiplex PCR; TCRdb's version includes in-frame clones alone and lacks a portion of them. The table has 95,000 to 150,000 clones, approximately 83% seen once. This rearrangement joins TRBV3-1 (or the pseudogene TRBV3-2) to TRBJ2-7, with D possibly being TRBD2 (5 bases). This TCR derives from an elderly woman with acute or convalescent COVID-19. The specimen was peripheral blood. CDR3 bases: TGTGCCAGCAGCCAGAACTTACGGGGCGAGCAGTACTTC. Translation gives CASSQNLRGEQYF.